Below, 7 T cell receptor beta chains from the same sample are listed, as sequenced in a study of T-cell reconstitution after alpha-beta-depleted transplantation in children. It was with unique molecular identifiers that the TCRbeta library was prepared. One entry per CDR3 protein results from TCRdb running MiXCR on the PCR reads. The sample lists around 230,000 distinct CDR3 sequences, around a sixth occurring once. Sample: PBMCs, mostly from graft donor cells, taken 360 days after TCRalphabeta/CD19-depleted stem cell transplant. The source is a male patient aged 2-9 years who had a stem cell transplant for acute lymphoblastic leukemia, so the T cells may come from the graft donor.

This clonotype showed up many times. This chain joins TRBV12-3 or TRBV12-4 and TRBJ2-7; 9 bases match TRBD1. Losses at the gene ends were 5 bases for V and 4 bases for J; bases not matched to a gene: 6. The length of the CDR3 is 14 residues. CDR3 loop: CASSRDREKYEQYF. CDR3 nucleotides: TGTGCCAGCAGTCGGGACAGGGAGAAGTACGAGCAGTACTTC.

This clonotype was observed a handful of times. For the CDR3, the DNA is TGTGCCAGCAGCTACAGGACCGGGGAGCTGTTTTTT. Its translation: CASSYRTGELFF. V and J are TRBV12-3 or TRBV12-4 and TRBJ2-2; tentatively, D is TRBD1 (5 bases). V lost 6 bases and J 5 bases, leaving 7 bases between the germline ends. The CDR3 runs 12 residues.

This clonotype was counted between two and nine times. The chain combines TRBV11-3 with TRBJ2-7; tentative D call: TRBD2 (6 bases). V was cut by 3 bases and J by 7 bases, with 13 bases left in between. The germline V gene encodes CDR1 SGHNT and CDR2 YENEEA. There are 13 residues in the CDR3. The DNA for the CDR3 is TGTGCCAGCAGCTTTGGGGAGGTTGGAGAGCAGTACTTC. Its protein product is CASSFGEVGEQYF.

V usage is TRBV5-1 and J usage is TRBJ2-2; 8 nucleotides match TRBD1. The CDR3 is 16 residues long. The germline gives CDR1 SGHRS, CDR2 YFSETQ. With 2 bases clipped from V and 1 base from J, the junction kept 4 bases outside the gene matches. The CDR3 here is CASSLPGTGNTGELFF. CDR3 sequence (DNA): TGCGCCAGCAGCTTACCCGGGACAGGGAACACCGGGGAGCTGTTTTTT.

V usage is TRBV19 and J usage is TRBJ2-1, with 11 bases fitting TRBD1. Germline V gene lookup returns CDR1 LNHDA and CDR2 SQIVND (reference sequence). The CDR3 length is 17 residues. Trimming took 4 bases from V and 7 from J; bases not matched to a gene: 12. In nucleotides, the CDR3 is TGTGCCAGTAGTACCCTGACCACCGGGACAGGGGGGAATGAGCAGTTCTTC. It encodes CASSTLTTGTGGNEQFF.

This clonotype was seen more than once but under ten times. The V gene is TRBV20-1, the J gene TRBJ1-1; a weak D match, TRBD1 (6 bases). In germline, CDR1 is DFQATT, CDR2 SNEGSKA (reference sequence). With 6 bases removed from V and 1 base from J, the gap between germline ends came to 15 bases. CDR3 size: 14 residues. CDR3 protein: CSAKGGQANTEAFF. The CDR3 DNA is TGCAGTGCCAAAGGGGGGCAGGCGAACACTGAAGCTTTCTTT.

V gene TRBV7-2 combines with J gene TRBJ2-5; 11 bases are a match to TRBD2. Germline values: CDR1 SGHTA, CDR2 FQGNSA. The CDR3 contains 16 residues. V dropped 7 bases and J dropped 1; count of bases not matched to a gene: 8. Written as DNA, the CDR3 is TGTGCCAGCAACCTCTGGACTAGCGGGTCCCAAGAGACCCAGTACTTC. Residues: CASNLWTSGSQETQYF.